This TCR beta chain was captured in a study of blood T cell repertoires in COVID-19. The germline V gene encodes CDR1 LNHNV and CDR2 YYDKDF (reference sequence). Trimming took off 0 bases at V and 5 bases at J, with 10 bases between the two ends. The CDR3 length is 14 residues. Measured with immunoSEQ multiplex PCR; TCRdb has only the in-frame clones, and not every one. The table shows some 130,000 clones, with roughly 80% occurring only once. Sequenced: peripheral blood. The chain employs TRBV15 and TRBJ1-2; D perhaps matches TRBD1 (5 bases). The origin of this receptor is a man between 60 and 70 years old who had recovered from COVID-19. The DNA for the CDR3 is TGTGCCACCAGCAGAGATCTGGCAGGGTATGGCTACACCTTC. It codes for CATSRDLAGYGYTF.